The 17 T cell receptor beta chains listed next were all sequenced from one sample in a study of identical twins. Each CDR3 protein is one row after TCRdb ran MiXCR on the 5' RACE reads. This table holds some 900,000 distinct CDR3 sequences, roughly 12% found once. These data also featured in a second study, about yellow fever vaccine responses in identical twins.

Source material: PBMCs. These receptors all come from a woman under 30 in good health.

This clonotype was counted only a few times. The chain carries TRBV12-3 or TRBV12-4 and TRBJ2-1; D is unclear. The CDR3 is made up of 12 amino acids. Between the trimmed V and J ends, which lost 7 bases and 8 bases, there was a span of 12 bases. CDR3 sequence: CASTLMKDEQFF. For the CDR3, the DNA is TGTGCCAGCACCCTTATGAAGGATGAGCAGTTCTTC.

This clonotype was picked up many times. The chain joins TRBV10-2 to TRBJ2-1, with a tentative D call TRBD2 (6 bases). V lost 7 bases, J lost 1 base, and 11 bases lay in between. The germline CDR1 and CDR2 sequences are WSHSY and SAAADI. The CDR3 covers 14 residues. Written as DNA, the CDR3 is TGCGCCAGCACTTGGGCGGGATCCTACAATGAGCAGTTCTTC. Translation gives CASTWAGSYNEQFF.

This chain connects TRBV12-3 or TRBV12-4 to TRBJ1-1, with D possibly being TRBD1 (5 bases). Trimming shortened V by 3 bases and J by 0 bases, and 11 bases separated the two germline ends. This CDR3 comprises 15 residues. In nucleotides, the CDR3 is TGTGCCAGCAGTTTTCAGGGCCTGTTGAACACTGAAGCTTTCTTT. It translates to CASSFQGLLNTEAFF.

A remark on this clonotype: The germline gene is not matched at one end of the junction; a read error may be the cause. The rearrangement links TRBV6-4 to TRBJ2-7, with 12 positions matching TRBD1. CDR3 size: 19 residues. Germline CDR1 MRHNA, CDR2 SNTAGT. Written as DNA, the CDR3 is TGTGCCTGCAGCCCCGGGACAGGGGGCGGGACGATCTGGACCTACGAGCAGTACTTC. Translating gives CACSPGTGGGTIWTYEQYF.

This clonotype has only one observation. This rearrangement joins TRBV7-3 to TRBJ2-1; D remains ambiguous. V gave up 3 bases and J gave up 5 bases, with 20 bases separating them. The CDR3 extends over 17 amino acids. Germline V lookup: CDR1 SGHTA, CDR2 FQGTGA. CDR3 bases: TGTGCCAGCAGCTTTAGGGCCTCCGCCTCTACAAACAATGAGCAGTTCTTC. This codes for CASSFRASASTNNEQFF.

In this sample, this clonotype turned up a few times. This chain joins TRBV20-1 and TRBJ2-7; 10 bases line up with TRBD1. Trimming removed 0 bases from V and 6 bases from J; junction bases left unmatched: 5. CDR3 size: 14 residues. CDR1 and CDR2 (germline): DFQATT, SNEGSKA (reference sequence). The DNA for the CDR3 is TGCAGTGCTAGAGATCGAGACAGGGGGCTCGAGCAGTACGTC. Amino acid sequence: CSARDRDRGLEQYV.

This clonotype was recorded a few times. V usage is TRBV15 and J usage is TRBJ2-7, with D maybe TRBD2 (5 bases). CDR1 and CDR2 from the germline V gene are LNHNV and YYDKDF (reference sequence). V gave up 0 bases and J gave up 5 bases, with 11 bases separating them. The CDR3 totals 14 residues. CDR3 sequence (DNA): TGTGCCACCAGCAGAGATCCGGGGTGGAACGAGCAGTACGTC. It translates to CATSRDPGWNEQYV.

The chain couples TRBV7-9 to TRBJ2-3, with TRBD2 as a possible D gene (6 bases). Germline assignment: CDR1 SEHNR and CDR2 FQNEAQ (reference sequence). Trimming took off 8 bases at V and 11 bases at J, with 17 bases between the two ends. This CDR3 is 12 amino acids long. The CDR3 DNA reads TGTGCCAGCCGGAACGGGTTGCGGGGGCAGTATTTT. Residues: CASRNGLRGQYF. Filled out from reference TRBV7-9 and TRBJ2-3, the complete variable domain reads DTGVSQNPRHKITKRGQNVTFRCDPISEHNRLYWYRQTLGQGPEFLTYFQNEAQLEKSRLLSDRFSAERPKGSFSTLEIQRTEQGDSAMYLCASRNGLRGQYFGPGTRLTVL.

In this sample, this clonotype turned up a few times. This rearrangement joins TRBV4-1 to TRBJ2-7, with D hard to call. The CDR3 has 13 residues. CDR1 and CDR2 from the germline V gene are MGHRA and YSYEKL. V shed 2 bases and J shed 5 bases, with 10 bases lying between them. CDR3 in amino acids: CASSQSLFDEQYF. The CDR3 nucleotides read TGCGCCAGCAGCCAAAGTTTGTTCGACGAGCAGTACTTC.

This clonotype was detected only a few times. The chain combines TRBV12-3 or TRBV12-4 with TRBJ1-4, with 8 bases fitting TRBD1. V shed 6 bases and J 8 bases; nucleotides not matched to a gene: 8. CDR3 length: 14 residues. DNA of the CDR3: TGTGCCAGCAGGATCAGGGGGCGTGAGGAAAAACTGTTTTTT. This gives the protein CASRIRGREEKLFF.

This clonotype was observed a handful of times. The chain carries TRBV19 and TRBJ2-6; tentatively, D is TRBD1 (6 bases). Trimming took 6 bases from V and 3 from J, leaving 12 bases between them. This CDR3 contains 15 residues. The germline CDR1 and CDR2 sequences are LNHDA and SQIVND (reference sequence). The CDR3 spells CASRTTGFGANVLTF. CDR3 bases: TGTGCCAGTAGGACAACAGGGTTTGGGGCCAACGTCCTGACTTTC.

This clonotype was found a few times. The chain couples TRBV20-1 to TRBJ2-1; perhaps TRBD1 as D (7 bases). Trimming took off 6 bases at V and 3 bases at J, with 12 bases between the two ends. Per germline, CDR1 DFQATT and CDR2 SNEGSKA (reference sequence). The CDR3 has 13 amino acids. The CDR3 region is CSAGGTVYNEQFF. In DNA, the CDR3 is TGCAGTGCAGGCGGGACAGTCTACAATGAGCAGTTCTTC.

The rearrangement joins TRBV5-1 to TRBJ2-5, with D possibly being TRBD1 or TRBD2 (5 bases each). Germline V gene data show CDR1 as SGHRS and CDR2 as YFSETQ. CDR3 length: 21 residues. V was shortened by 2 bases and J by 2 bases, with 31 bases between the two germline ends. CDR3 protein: CASSFIGGPTRGLAPQETQYF. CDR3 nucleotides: TGCGCCAGCAGCTTCATTGGGGGACCTACTCGGGGTTTGGCCCCACAAGAGACCCAGTACTTC.

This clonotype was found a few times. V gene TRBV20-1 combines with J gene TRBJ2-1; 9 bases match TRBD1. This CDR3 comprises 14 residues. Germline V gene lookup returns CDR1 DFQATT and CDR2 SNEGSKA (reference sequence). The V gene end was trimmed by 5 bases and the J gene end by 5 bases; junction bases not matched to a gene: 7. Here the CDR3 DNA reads TGCAGTGCTGAAGGGGGACAGGGAAACAATGAGCAGTTCTTC. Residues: CSAEGGQGNNEQFF.

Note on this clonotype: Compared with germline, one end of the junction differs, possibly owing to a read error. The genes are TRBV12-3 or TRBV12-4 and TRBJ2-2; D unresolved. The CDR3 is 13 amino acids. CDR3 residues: CASGTHSTAELFF. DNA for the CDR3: TGTGCCAGCGGCACCCATAGCACCGCGGAGCTGTTTTTT.

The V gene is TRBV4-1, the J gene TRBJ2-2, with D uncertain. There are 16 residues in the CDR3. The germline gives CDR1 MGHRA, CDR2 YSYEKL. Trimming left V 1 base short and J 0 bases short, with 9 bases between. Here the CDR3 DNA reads TGCGCCAGCAGCCAAGGGAACCGACCGAACACCGGGGAGCTGTTTTTT. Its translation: CASSQGNRPNTGELFF.

CDR3 sequence: CASSFLTGRNTEAFF. DNA for the CDR3: TGTGCCAGCAGTTTTTTAACAGGGCGGAACACTGAAGCTTTCTTT. This chain connects TRBV27 to TRBJ1-1; the D gene is possibly TRBD1 (6 bases). This CDR3 contains 15 residues. V lost 3 bases and J lost 1, with 12 bases in between. The V gene's germline CDR1 is MNHEY and CDR2 SMNVEV (reference sequence).